This record looks at one T cell receptor beta chain sequence and its context. This entry is derived from a study of T cell changes during pregnancy in multiple sclerosis. Germline CDR1 and CDR2: KGHSH and LQKENI. The CDR3 has 13 amino acids. Trimming left V 5 bases short and J 2 bases short, with 9 bases between. The repertoire was sequenced with immunoSEQ multiplex PCR; TCRdb's copy has only in-frame clones and lacks some. The table shows over 50,000 clones, with 92% occurring only once. Sequencing was performed on peripheral blood, taken in the first trimester of pregnancy. The genes are TRBV18 and TRBJ2-5, with D perhaps matching TRBD2 (5 bases). The sequence came from a female donor with multiple sclerosis, enrolled in a pregnancy study. The CDR3 DNA reads TGTGCCAGCTCAATGGGAGTACAAGAGACCCAGTACTTC. It specifies CASSMGVQETQYF.